The 29 T cell receptor beta chains presented below share a single source sample, sequenced in a study of tissue T cells after allogeneic stem cell transplantation (dated 2022 in TCRdb). Library creation used the immunoSEQ multiplex PCR assay. TCRdb took this table from immuneACCESS and kept in-frame rearrangements with V and J called. Such tables lack part of the clones; where checked against another copy, unresolved V genes explain under half of the gap, and the rest is unexplained. This sample holds roughly 5,300 clones; approximately 56% were observed only once. Together, the top ten hold around 8.8% of the sample. Read against the paper, the sample's time point label means: mouse harvest day 7 after allogeneic transplant. Each mouse graft consisted of 10^7 T-cell-depleted bone marrow cells plus 10^6 splenic CD5+ T cells and was given by tail vein injection. Sequenced input: gut tissue. These receptor sequences come from a female BALB/c mouse given C57BL/6 T cells with graft-versus-host disease after an allogeneic hematopoietic cell transplant.

This clone occurred a few times. Mouse gene names and germline throughout. Read sequence stops 1 residue before the CDR3 end, and the germline J gene provides the missing end. The chain carries TRBV19 and TRBJ2-1; D tentatively reads TRBD1 or TRBD2 (7 bases each). CDR1 is FNHDT and CDR2 is SITEND in the germline V gene (reference sequence). The CDR3 totals 15 residues. Trimming cost V 3 bases and J 2 bases, with 12 bases left between them. The sequenced part of the CDR3 DNA is TGTGCCAGCAGTACCCAGGGGGGCGACTATGCTGAGCAGTTC. Amino acids: CASSTQGGDYAEQF. The whole CDR3 sequence is CASSTQGGDYAEQFF.

This clone was seen only a few times. Germline and genes here are mouse. The sequenced fragment ends 1 residue before the CDR3 boundary, so the rest is inferred from the germline J gene. This chain uses TRBV2 with TRBJ2-7, with 9 positions matching TRBD1. V trimming: 0 bases; J trimming: 7 bases; junction bases outside the gene matches: 1. The CDR3 spans 13 residues. CDR1 is LGHNA, CDR2 YSYQKL, per germline. The CDR3 here is CASSQETGGEQYF. The CDR3 bases that were read are TGTGCCAGCAGCCAAGAAACAGGGGGCGAACAGTAC.

As concerns this clone: The gene names given are mouse names. With the read ending 1 residue before the CDR3 end, the germline J gene is used to fill in that end. J is TRBJ2-4 and V is TRBV26; D uncertain. CDR1 and CDR2 (germline): KGHPV, FQNQEV (reference sequence). The CDR3 has 13 amino acids. V lost 2 bases and J lost 0, with 3 bases in between. The CDR3 DNA, read in part, is TGTGCCAGCAGTCTGATTAGTCAAAACACCTTGTAC. Translating gives CASSLISQNTLY. The CDR3 in its entirety is CASSLISQNTLYF.

Notes on this clone: Mouse gene names and germline throughout. The sequence runs out 1 residue before the end of the CDR3; the remainder is reconstructed from the germline J gene. This chain joins TRBV3 and TRBJ2-3, with TRBD1 identical over 10 bases. V shed 5 bases, J shed 3 bases, and the junction held 5 bases outside the gene matches. CDR3 length: 15 amino acids. Germline CDR1 SNHLY, CDR2 FYNGKV (reference sequence). Partial CDR3 DNA: TGTGCCAGCAGCCTCCGGGACAGGGGCGCAGAAACGCTGTAT. Its translation: CASSLRDRGAETLY. The whole CDR3 reads CASSLRDRGAETLYF.

About this clone itself: The genes are named according to mouse. The DNA ends 1 residue before the CDR3 does, and the rest of the CDR3 is filled in from the germline J gene. The chain carries TRBV13-1 and TRBJ2-7; no reliable D call. CDR3 length equals 11 residues. V lost 5 bases to trimming and J lost 0 bases, with 3 bases between them. Germline CDR1 is NSHNY and CDR2 is SYGAGN. The sequenced CDR3 bases are TGTGCCAGCAGGGACTCCTATGAACAGTAC. Its protein is CASRDSYEQY. The whole CDR3 protein is CASRDSYEQYF.

This clone was seen more than once but under ten times. The gene names given are mouse names. The read ends 1 residue before the CDR3 terminus; that terminus is restored from the germline J gene. The rearrangement links TRBV19 to TRBJ2-7, with D tentatively TRBD1 or TRBD2 (5 bases each). CDR3 size: 15 residues. The germline V gene has CDR1 FNHDT and CDR2 SITEND (reference sequence). Trimming removed 2 bases from V and 0 bases from J, with 12 bases in between. CDR3 residues: CASSIGDPSSYEQYF. The CDR3 bases that were read are TGTGCCAGCAGTATTGGGGACCCGAGCTCCTATGAACAGTAC.

With respect to this clone: Gene names refer to mouse genes. CDR3 in amino acids: CASSRQGYEQYF. The DNA read from the CDR3 is TGTGCCAGCAGTCGACAGGGCTATGAACAGTAC. J is TRBJ2-7 and V is TRBV3, with 7 nucleotides matching TRBD1. The CDR3 end is not reached by the read, which stops 1 residue before it; the germline J gene fills it in. CDR1 is SNHLY and CDR2 is FYNGKV in the germline V gene (reference sequence). J gave up 3 bases and V 6 bases, and 2 bases lay outside the gene matches. The CDR3 contains 12 residues.

This clone was counted between two and nine times. Gene names follow the mouse nomenclature. The CDR3 end lies 1 residue beyond the end of the read and is filled in from the germline J gene. This sequence joins TRBV26 and TRBJ2-2; 8 positions agree with TRBD2. Germline V CDR1 and CDR2: KGHPV, FQNQEV (reference sequence). The J segment lost 7 bases and the V segment lost 1 base, leaving 5 bases of the junction unmatched. There are 15 residues in the CDR3. The CDR3 loop is CASSLLAGGFGQLYF. CDR3 DNA, as far as it was read: TGTGCCAGCAGTCTGTTGGCTGGGGGGTTCGGGCAGCTCTAC.

This clone was seen a few times. All gene names here are mouse names. The DNA ends 1 residue before the CDR3 does, and the rest of the CDR3 is filled in from the germline J gene. J is TRBJ2-5 and V is TRBV13-1, with TRBD2 identical over 12 bases. CDR3 length: 15 residues. Germline-derived CDR1 and CDR2 are NSHNY and SYGAGN. V shed 6 bases, J shed 6 bases, and the junction held 8 bases outside the gene matches. The covered CDR3 bases are TGTGCCAGCAAGACTGGGGGGGCGCGAGAGGACACCCAGTAC. The encoded protein is CASKTGGAREDTQY. In full, the CDR3 reads CASKTGGAREDTQYF.

For this clone: Any gene name here is a mouse gene name. Incomplete CDR3 DNA: TGTGCCAGCAGTGACAGGGGGCGAGACACCCAGTAC. Residues: CASSDRGRDTQY. The whole CDR3 is CASSDRGRDTQYF. This chain connects TRBV19 to TRBJ2-5, with 10 bases fitting TRBD1. The CDR3 end is not reached by the read, which stops 1 residue before it; the germline J gene fills it in. The CDR3 covers 13 residues. V was clipped by 4 bases and J by 5 bases; unmatched bases: 1. CDR1 is FNHDT and CDR2 is SITEND in the germline V gene (reference sequence).

As regards this clone: Mouse gene names apply. The read terminates 1 residue before the CDR3 end, so the remaining end is supplied by the germline J gene. The V and J genes are TRBV16 and TRBJ2-1; the match to TRBD1 covers 10 bases. The CDR3 runs to 14 residues. Germline CDR1 SGHSA, CDR2 FRNQAP. With V trimmed by 5 bases and J by 7 bases, 5 bases remained unmatched. The CDR3 bases that were read are TGTGCAAGCAGCCCAGACAGGGGGCGGGCTGAGCAGTTC. Amino acids: CASSPDRGRAEQF. The entire CDR3 reads CASSPDRGRAEQFF.

As regards this clone: Each gene name is a mouse one. From the germline J gene comes the end of the CDR3, since the read stops 1 residue before it. The V call is TRBV3, the J call TRBJ1-4, with 9 bases fitting TRBD1. J was trimmed by 3 bases and V by 4 bases; bases with no gene match: 6. The CDR3 consists of 16 residues. Germline values: CDR1 SNHLY, CDR2 FYNGKV (reference sequence). The part of the CDR3 DNA that was read is TGTGCCAGCAGCTACGGGACAGGGCAAGCCAACGAAAGATTATTT. Translation gives CASSYGTGQANERLF. The whole CDR3 region reads CASSYGTGQANERLFF. Full variable domain (rest looked up from reference TRBV3 and TRBJ1-4): GPKVLQIPSHQIIDMGQMVTLNCDPVSNHLYFYWYKQILGQQMEFLVNFYNGKVMEKSKLFKDQFSVERPDGSYFTLKIQPTALEDSAVYFCASSYGTGQANERLFFGHGTKLSVL.

Concerning this clone: Mouse gene names apply. Read data end 1 residue before the CDR3 end; the end is taken from the germline J gene. V gene TRBV26 combines with J gene TRBJ2-1, with 7 bases identical to TRBD1. Germline trimming cut 6 bases from V and 3 bases from J; bases unmatched to any gene: 2. Germline CDR1 KGHPV, CDR2 FQNQEV (reference sequence). This CDR3 has 13 residues. The CDR3 sequence: CASRGQIYAEQFF. Incomplete CDR3 DNA: TGTGCCAGCAGGGGACAGATCTATGCTGAGCAGTTC.

To note about this clone: The gene symbols are mouse symbols. The covered CDR3 bases are TGTGCCAGCAGCCAAGACGGGGGGCCAGACACCCAGTAC. Encoded protein: CASSQDGGPDTQY. The whole CDR3 is CASSQDGGPDTQYF. This rearrangement joins TRBV2 to TRBJ2-5; tentative D call: TRBD2 (7 bases). The read halts 1 residue ahead of the CDR3 end, with the missing end drawn from the germline J gene. The CDR3 runs 14 residues. V was shortened by 0 bases and J by 5 bases, with 9 bases between the two germline ends. In germline, CDR1 is LGHNA, CDR2 YSYQKL. The full variable domain, its missing parts supplied by reference TRBV2 and TRBJ2-5, is DPKIIQKPKYLVAVTGSEKILICEQYLGHNAMYWYRQSAKKPLEFMFSYSYQKLMDNQTASSRFQPQSSKKNHLDLQITALKPDDSATYFCASSQDGGPDTQYFGPGTRLLVL.

Comment on this clone: The genes and germline here are from mouse. CDR3 loop: CASSSGAREQYF. Partial CDR3 DNA: TGTGCCAGCAGCTCGGGGGCACGGGAACAGTAC. The chain is built from TRBV3 and TRBJ2-7; D possibly uses TRBD1 or TRBD2 (6 bases each). The missing CDR3 end, 1 residue past where the read stops, is filled in from the germline J gene. The V and J ends lost 4 bases and 7 bases respectively, with 11 bases between them. CDR3 length: 12 amino acids. The germline CDR1 and CDR2 sequences are SNHLY and FYNGKV (reference sequence).

Turning to this clone: The germline and genes are mouse ones. The CDR3 loop is CASSIQGAQDTQYF. Partial CDR3 DNA: TGTGCCAGCAGTATACAGGGTGCCCAAGACACCCAGTAC. J is TRBJ2-5 and V is TRBV19; possible D gene TRBD1, 5 bases. The read stops 1 residue short of the end of the CDR3; the missing end is completed from the germline J gene. The V and J ends lost 1 base and 2 bases respectively, with 8 bases between them. Germline values: CDR1 FNHDT, CDR2 SITEND (reference sequence). The CDR3 has 14 amino acids.

With respect to this clone: The gene names here belong to mouse. The read finishes 1 residue shy of the CDR3 end, and the germline J gene is used to complete it. J is TRBJ1-1 and V is TRBV3; D remains unclear. Germline V gene data show CDR1 as SNHLY and CDR2 as FYNGKV (reference sequence). The CDR3 contains 13 residues. Trimming removed 4 bases at V and 0 bases at J, with 6 bases between. The sequenced CDR3 bases are TGTGCCAGCAGCTCCCAGTCAAACACAGAAGTCTTC. This encodes CASSSQSNTEVF. The CDR3 in its entirety is CASSSQSNTEVFF.

This clone is large within its sample. Mouse gene names apply. CDR3 DNA (partial): TGCTCCAGCAGTCCGGGACAGGGGAACTATGCTGAGCAGTTC. Its protein product is CSSSPGQGNYAEQF. The full CDR3 reads CSSSPGQGNYAEQFF. V and J are TRBV23 and TRBJ2-1; the DNA was not used to check the table's D call, TRBD1. Read coverage stops 1 residue before the CDR3 terminus; the germline J gene supplies the remainder. Per germline, CDR1 KGHTA and CDR2 FQNQQP. CDR3 length equals 15 residues. Full variable domain (rest looked up from reference TRBV23 and TRBJ2-1): DAAVTQKPRYLIKMKGQEAEMKCIPEKGHTAVFWYQQKQSKELKFLIYFQNQQPLDQIDMVKERFSAVCPSSSLCSLGIRTCEAEDSALYLCSSSPGQGNYAEQFFGPGTRLTVL.

To note about this clone: Gene names refer to mouse genes. The read terminates 1 residue before the CDR3 end, so the remaining end is supplied by the germline J gene. V usage is TRBV26 and J usage is TRBJ2-5; D not resolved. The CDR3 is 13 amino acids. The V end lost 2 bases, the J end lost 1 base, and 4 bases lay between the germline ends. The germline CDR1 and CDR2 sequences are KGHPV and FQNQEV (reference sequence). CDR3: CASSLRHQDTQYF. The covered CDR3 bases are TGTGCCAGCAGTCTGAGGCACCAAGACACCCAGTAC.

In the case of this clone: The genes are named according to mouse. The read ends 1 residue before the CDR3 terminus; that terminus is restored from the germline J gene. The rearrangement uses TRBV26 and TRBJ1-4, with a weak D call TRBD1 (6 bases). This CDR3 region has 15 residues. V lost 4 bases to trimming and J lost 0 bases, with 9 bases between them. The germline V gene has CDR1 KGHPV and CDR2 FQNQEV (reference sequence). Partial CDR3 DNA: TGTGCCAGCAGTCACCGACAGGTTTCCAACGAAAGATTATTT. Translating gives CASSHRQVSNERLF. The full CDR3 protein is CASSHRQVSNERLFF.

Remarks on this clone: The genes are named according to mouse. Read data end 1 residue before the CDR3 end; the end is taken from the germline J gene. The J gene is TRBJ2-5, the V gene TRBV13-1; 10 positions agree with TRBD2. The V and J ends lost 0 bases and 6 bases, in that order; junction bases with no gene match: 7. The germline gives CDR1 NSHNY, CDR2 SYGAGN. The CDR3 is made up of 16 amino acids. CDR3 amino acids: CASSDAGWGGMDTQYF. Incomplete CDR3 DNA: TGTGCCAGCAGTGATGCAGGCTGGGGGGGCATGGACACCCAGTAC.

As to this clone: Here the gene names and germline are mouse. The CDR3 end is not reached by the read, which stops 1 residue before it; the germline J gene fills it in. The chain combines TRBV31 with TRBJ1-1; D uncertain. Trimming stripped 0 bases from V and 3 bases from J, with 8 bases between. Germline CDR1 is GKSSPN and CDR2 is SITVG. The CDR3 is 13 residues long. CDR3 sequence: CAWSLGMDTEVFF. The sequenced part of the CDR3 DNA is TGTGCCTGGAGTCTGGGGATGGACACAGAAGTCTTC.

This clone has a handful of counts. Genes here carry mouse names. The read comes to an end 1 residue before the CDR3 does, leaving the germline J gene to fill in the end. This sequence joins TRBV26 and TRBJ1-3; the D is unclear. With 1 base removed from V and 1 base from J, the gap between germline ends came to 5 bases. Germline loops: CDR1 KGHPV, CDR2 FQNQEV (reference sequence). There are 14 residues in the CDR3. The CDR3 spells CASSLLGSGNTLYF. The sequenced part of the CDR3 DNA is TGTGCCAGCAGTCTGTTGGGCTCTGGAAATACGCTCTAT.

This clone was seen only a few times. Gene names follow the mouse nomenclature. Read sequence stops 1 residue before the CDR3 end, and the germline J gene provides the missing end. The chain is built from TRBV19 and TRBJ1-3, with 10 bases that match TRBD1. Germline values: CDR1 FNHDT, CDR2 SITEND (reference sequence). The CDR3 sequence is 14 residues long. V lost 4 bases to trimming and J lost 2 bases; unmatched junction nucleotides: 0. The covered CDR3 bases are TGTGCCAGCAGTGGGACAGGGGCTGGAAATACGCTCTAT. This translates into CASSGTGAGNTLY. In full, the CDR3 reads CASSGTGAGNTLYF.

This clone was detected once. Genes and germline come from the mouse. Read data end 1 residue before the CDR3 end; the end is taken from the germline J gene. J is TRBJ2-2 and V is TRBV3; 8 positions agree with TRBD2. CDR1 and CDR2 from the germline V gene are SNHLY and FYNGKV (reference sequence). V shed 2 bases, J shed 0 bases, and the junction held 2 bases outside the gene matches. CDR3 size: 16 residues. The CDR3 bases that were read are TGTGCCAGCAGCTTATTGGGGGGGGCAAACACCGGGCAGCTCTAC. This gives the protein CASSLLGGANTGQLY. The entire CDR3 sequence reads CASSLLGGANTGQLYF.

With respect to this clone: Mouse gene names and germline throughout. The sequence runs out 1 residue before the end of the CDR3; the remainder is reconstructed from the germline J gene. The rearrangement uses TRBV23 and TRBJ2-4; TRBD2 is taken as the D call from the table, unchecked against the DNA. The germline gives CDR1 KGHTA, CDR2 FQNQQP. This CDR3 region has 16 residues. CDR3 DNA, as far as it was read: TGCTCCAGCAGTCCGGGACTGGGGGGGTCTCAAAACACCTTGTAC. This translates into CSSSPGLGGSQNTLY. The full CDR3 sequence reads CSSSPGLGGSQNTLYF.

With respect to this clone: Genes and germline come from the mouse. With the read ending 1 residue before the CDR3 end, the germline J gene is used to fill in that end. V and J are TRBV4 and TRBJ2-7; D is possibly TRBD2 (5 bases). The CDR3 runs 13 residues. V was cut by 5 bases and J by 0 bases, with 8 bases left in between. Germline V gene data show CDR1 as LGHDT and CDR2 as YNNKQL (reference sequence). CDR3 protein: CASSHGDSYEQYF. CDR3 DNA (partial): TGTGCCAGCAGCCATGGGGACTCCTATGAACAGTAC.

This clone was counted only a few times. Genes and germline come from the mouse. The read gets to within 1 residue of the CDR3 end, and the germline J gene fills in the rest. This chain links TRBV12-1 with TRBJ2-1; D uncertain. Germline V lookup: CDR1 SGHSN, CDR2 HYEKVE. V was cut by 3 bases and J by 3 bases, with 8 bases left in between. The CDR3 is made up of 13 amino acids. CDR3 protein: CASSVGLYAEQFF. The sequenced CDR3 bases are TGTGCCAGCTCTGTTGGGCTCTATGCTGAGCAGTTC.

Turning to this clone: All gene names here are mouse names. The read stops 1 residue short of the end of the CDR3; the missing end is completed from the germline J gene. The chain carries TRBV23 and TRBJ1-4. The length of the CDR3 is 16 residues. In germline, CDR1 is KGHTA, CDR2 FQNQQP. Incomplete CDR3 DNA: TGCTCCAGCAGTCAATCGGGGGGAGTTTCCAACGAAAGATTATTT. It is translated as CSSSQSGGVSNERLF. The whole CDR3 sequence is CSSSQSGGVSNERLFF.